The 3 T cell receptor beta chains in this list originate from one sample, sequenced in a study of blood T cells in healthy people across ages. Using a J-beta primer mix together with a sample-barcoded 5' primer, a second PCR was run for about 6 to 11 cycles. TCRdb re-called the 5' RACE reads through MiXCR, storing one row per CDR3 protein. This sample has approximately 1,000,000 distinct CDR3 sequences, with roughly 45% found just once. The sample was blood. Receptors originate from a woman aged 60-70 years in good health.

The CDR3 DNA sequence: TGTGCCACCAGCCCGGTGGGGGGGTACGAGCAGTACTTC. Encoded protein: CATSPVGGYEQYF. The chain is built from TRBV15 and TRBJ2-7; TRBD2 agrees at 7 bases. The germline gives CDR1 LNHNV, CDR2 YYDKDF (reference sequence). The V and J ends lost 5 bases and 4 bases, in that order; junction bases with no gene match: 5. CDR3 length: 13 amino acids.

This clonotype has more than one count but fewer than ten. The rearrangement links TRBV7-8 to TRBJ2-5, with 9 bases aligning to TRBD1. Germline trimming cut 5 bases from V and 2 bases from J; bases unmatched to any gene: 6. The CDR3 is made up of 15 amino acids. Germline CDR1 and CDR2: SGHVS and FQNEAQ. The CDR3 coding sequence is TGTGCCAGCAGCCCGCGGACAGGGGCGCAAGAGACCCAGTACTTC. The encoded protein is CASSPRTGAQETQYF.

The chain recombines TRBV25-1 with TRBJ2-7; D could derive from TRBD1 or TRBD2 (5 bases each). This CDR3 spans 14 amino acids. V was clipped by 8 bases and J by 1 base, with 15 bases between them. In germline, CDR1 is MGHDK, CDR2 SYGVNS. This CDR3 is CASAGRGRSYEQYF. The DNA of the CDR3 is TGTGCCAGCGCCGGCCGGGGACGGTCCTACGAGCAGTACTTC.